This T cell receptor beta chain was captured in a study of blood T cell repertoires in COVID-19. Study-wide context: The cDNA or gDNA used as material had been derived from T cells, B-cell-depleted T cells, or PBMCs.

The count of this clone is one. The assay was immunoSEQ multiplex PCR, and TCRdb's table has in-frame clones only and misses some. This table has under 200,000 clones, around nine tenths appearing once. Enrolment of Seattle patients took place during active infection, and they were followed longitudinally. Germline V gene lookup returns CDR1 SGHTA and CDR2 FQGTGA. This CDR3 region has 17 residues. The ends lost 2 bases at V and 8 bases at J; junction bases unmatched: 14. This clonotype originated in a man between 60 and 75 years old with COVID-19, enrolled during active disease. The source material was peripheral blood. The V gene is TRBV7-3, the J gene TRBJ2-3, with TRBD2 matching over 9 bases. Here the CDR3 reads CASSLFLTSGGVGTQYF. CDR3 bases: TGTGCCAGCAGCTTATTCCTGACTAGCGGAGGGGTGGGTACGCAGTATTTT.